Listed below are T cell receptor beta chains from one sample, sequenced in a study of T cell responses to AZD1222 COVID-19 vaccine. Using immunoSEQ multiplex PCR, the repertoire was profiled, and TCRdb retains in-frame clones only, with some absent. The sample has about 70,000 clones, 88% seen once; the top ten hold roughly 5%. The material was peripheral blood, obtained 28 days after the second dose of the MenACWY control vaccine. The receptors shown here come from an adult who received the MenACWY meningococcal vaccine as a control. CDR3s include the opening cysteine and the closing phenylalanine or tryptophan. A D gene is named only where the DNA matches it firmly. The size of a clone is reported for some rows only, either as once, few or many, or as a class for expanded clones.

-	TRBJ2-1	16	TRBD2	TRBV19	CASSIEARSGYNEQFF	TGTGCCAGTAGTATCGAAGCCCGTAGCGGGTACAATGAGCAGTTCTTC
-	TRBJ2-7	14	-	TRBV10-1	CASSAGTRPYEQYF	TGCGCCAGCAGCGCCGGGACACGACCCTACGAGCAGTACTTC
-	TRBJ1-5	14	-	TRBV20-1	CSASRGNSNQPQHF	TGCAGTGCTAGTAGGGGGAATAGCAATCAGCCCCAGCATTTT
-	TRBJ1-2	14	-	TRBV6-5	CASSYSRVYYGYTF	TGTGCCAGCAGTTACTCCAGGGTCTACTATGGCTACACCTTC
-	TRBJ2-2	15	-	TRBV9	CASSVPGNPAGELFF	TGTGCCAGCAGCGTACCAGGGAACCCCGCCGGGGAGCTGTTTTTT
-	TRBJ2-3	16	TRBD2	TRBV2	CASLGRLAGEADTQYF	TGTGCCAGCTTGGGGAGACTAGCGGGAGAAGCAGATACGCAGTATTTT
-	TRBJ2-7	16	-	TRBV5-1	CASSLVLTPPEYEQYF	TGCGCCAGCAGCTTGGTTTTGACTCCTCCCGAGTACGAGCAGTACTTC
-	TRBJ1-6	15	TRBD1	TRBV18	CASSPGGTGDSPLHF	TGTGCCAGCTCACCAGGCGGGACAGGGGATTCACCCCTCCACTTT
-	TRBJ2-7	12	-	TRBV28	CASSLDRYEQYF	TGTGCCAGCAGTTTGGACAGATACGAGCAGTACTTC
-	TRBJ1-4	15	-	TRBV7-9	CASSFDTATNEKLFF	TGTGCCAGCAGCTTTGACACAGCAACTAATGAAAAACTGTTTTTT
few	TRBJ1-2	15	-	TRBV10-2	CASSDTSSGLNGYTF	TGCGCCAGCAGTGACACCAGTTCCGGATTAAATGGCTACACCTTC
-	TRBJ1-4	12	TRBD1	TRBV6-6	CASSETGTSSLF	TGTGCCAGCAGCGAGACAGGGACGAGTTCGCTTTTT
once	TRBJ1-5	15	TRBD1	TRBV14	CASSQGDRVHQPQHF	TGTGCCAGCAGCCAGGGGGACAGGGTGCATCAGCCCCAGCATTTT
-	TRBJ2-2	16	-	TRBV19	CASSTERSWGTGELFF	TGTGCCAGTAGTACCGAACGTTCTTGGGGCACCGGGGAGCTGTTTTTT
once	TRBJ1-2	13	TRBD1	TRBV27	CASSTTGRGGYTF	TGTGCCAGCAGTACGACAGGGCGGGGTGGCTACACCTTC
-	TRBJ1-2	13	-	TRBV28	CASSLGGVVGYTF	TGTGCCAGCAGTTTAGGTGGGGTTGTAGGCTACACCTTC
-	TRBJ2-1	12	-	TRBV12-3/TRBV12-4	CASSPHYNEQFF	TGTGCCAGCAGCCCACACTACAATGAGCAGTTCTTC
-	TRBJ2-7	15	-	TRBV4-3	CASSQGRAHSYEQYF	TGCGCCAGCAGCCAAGGGCGGGCCCACTCCTACGAGCAGTACTTC
-	TRBJ2-1	18	TRBD2	TRBV9	CASSVGLAGGNLDNEQFF	TGTGCCAGCAGCGTAGGACTAGCGGGGGGGAACCTTGACAATGAGCAGTTCTTC
-	TRBJ1-1	14	TRBD1	TRBV7-3	CASSLTDRHPEAFF	TGTGCCAGCAGCTTAACGGACAGGCACCCTGAAGCTTTCTTT
-	TRBJ2-7	17	-	TRBV6-2/TRBV6-3	CASSPQRFRDSLYEQYF	TGTGCCAGCAGCCCTCAACGCTTCCGGGACTCGCTCTACGAGCAGTACTTC
-	TRBJ2-7	15	-	TRBV29-1	CSVESRAAGKYEQYF	TGCAGCGTTGAAAGTCGGGCGGCGGGGAAATACGAGCAGTACTTC
-	TRBJ1-6	14	-	TRBV9	CASSSAGDHSPLHF	TGTGCCAGCAGCTCCGCGGGGGACCATTCACCCCTCCACTTT
-	TRBJ1-1	17	TRBD1	TRBV5-4	CASSPGTGNWGVTEAFF	TGTGCCAGCAGCCCTGGGACAGGGAATTGGGGAGTCACTGAAGCTTTCTTT
-	TRBJ2-5	12	-	TRBV5-4	CASSLDQETQYF	TGTGCCAGCAGCTTGGACCAAGAGACCCAGTACTTC
-	TRBJ2-7	11	-	TRBV30	CAWRDGYEQYF	TGTGCCTGGCGGGACGGGTACGAGCAGTACTTC
-	TRBJ2-7	20	TRBD2	TRBV27	CASSAQTGTSGSPSSYEQYF	TGTGCCAGCAGTGCCCAAACCGGGACTAGCGGGAGCCCCAGCTCCTACGAGCAGTACTTC
-	TRBJ2-5	18	TRBD2	TRBV7-9	CASGQGLAGGRAGETQYF	TGTGCCAGCGGACAGGGACTAGCGGGGGGCCGGGCCGGGGAGACCCAGTACTTC
-	TRBJ1-5	16	-	TRBV27	CASSLRVGGRNQPQHF	TGTGCCAGCAGTTTACGCGTCGGGGGGCGAAATCAGCCCCAGCATTTT
-	TRBJ1-2	14	TRBD1	TRBV19	CASRPQGASYGYTF	TGTGCCAGTAGACCCCAGGGGGCTAGCTATGGCTACACCTTC
-	TRBJ1-5	15	-	TRBV4-1	CASSQGSQDNQPQHF	TGCGCCAGCAGCCAAGGAAGCCAGGACAATCAGCCCCAGCATTTT
-	TRBJ2-7	15	-	TRBV27	CASRPSGTPSYEQYF	TGTGCCAGCAGACCGTCTGGGACACCGTCCTACGAGCAGTACTTC
-	TRBJ2-1	15	-	TRBV10-3	CAISEQGDTYNEQFF	TGTGCCATCAGTGAACAGGGTGACACCTACAATGAGCAGTTCTTC
-	TRBJ1-2	14	-	TRBV6-5	CASSQLQGDYGYTF	TGTGCCAGCAGTCAACTTCAGGGCGACTATGGCTACACCTTC
-	TRBJ1-6	16	-	TRBV7-8	CASSLGAGLGYSPLHF	TGTGCCAGCAGCTTAGGGGCCGGCCTGGGGTATTCACCCCTCCACTTT
once	TRBJ1-2	16	TRBD1	TRBV28	CASTLGGQGTNYGYTF	TGTGCCAGCACCCTGGGGGGACAGGGGACTAACTATGGCTACACCTTC
-	TRBJ2-1	16	-	TRBV4-3	CASSPSGARAGNEQFF	TGCGCCAGCAGCCCCTCCGGGGCTCGGGCCGGGAATGAGCAGTTCTTC
-	TRBJ2-7	15	TRBD2	TRBV18	CASSPPASGNYEQYF	TGTGCCAGCTCACCCCCCGCTAGCGGGAACTACGAGCAGTACTTC
-	TRBJ2-1	12	-	TRBV7-2	CASSPGFDEQFF	TGTGCCAGCAGCCCCGGGTTCGATGAGCAGTTCTTC
-	TRBJ2-1	18	-	TRBV18	CASSPRTERPLLGNEQFF	TGTGCCAGCTCACCACGGACAGAACGTCCCCTTTTAGGTAATGAGCAGTTCTTC
-	TRBJ2-7	15	TRBD1	TRBV6-2/TRBV6-3	CASSDRDKDFYEQYF	TGTGCCAGCAGTGACAGGGACAAGGATTTCTACGAGCAGTACTTC
once	TRBJ2-1	12	TRBD1	TRBV28	CASSSHRGPQFF	TGTGCCAGCAGTTCACACAGGGGTCCACAGTTCTTC
few	TRBJ2-7	15	-	TRBV7-2	CASSLTRAGLGEQYF	TGTGCCAGCAGCTTGACGAGGGCAGGTCTAGGGGAGCAGTACTTC
-	TRBJ2-7	16	-	TRBV5-1	CASSLGVEVISYEQYF	TGCGCCAGCAGCTTGGGCGTGGAGGTCATATCCTACGAGCAGTACTTC
-	TRBJ2-7	13	-	TRBV7-8	CASSLAPGYEQYF	TGTGCCAGCAGCTTAGCGCCGGGATACGAGCAGTACTTC
-	TRBJ2-1	16	TRBD2	TRBV7-8	CASSGERGPSYNEQFF	TGTGCCAGCAGCGGCGAGCGGGGGCCTTCCTACAATGAGCAGTTCTTC
once	TRBJ1-1	13	-	TRBV28	CASSPGTFGEAFF	TGTGCCAGCAGTCCAGGGACCTTTGGTGAAGCTTTCTTT
-	TRBJ2-4	18	-	TRBV27	CASSLSPTLGGLRNIQYF	TGTGCCAGCAGTTTATCCCCCACGTTAGGAGGGTTACGGAACATTCAGTACTTC
-	TRBJ2-7	13	TRBD2	TRBV7-2	CASSFAPGGEQYF	TGTGCCAGCAGCTTCGCCCCGGGAGGAGAGCAGTACTTC
-	TRBJ1-4	14	-	TRBV28	CASREWGGGEKLFF	TGTGCCAGCAGGGAATGGGGGGGCGGTGAAAAACTGTTTTTT
-	TRBJ2-3	17	-	TRBV11-2	CASSLVGGSTATDTQYF	TGTGCCAGCAGCTTAGTGGGGGGTTCTACCGCTACAGATACGCAGTATTTT
-	TRBJ2-1	18	TRBD2	TRBV7-3	CASSLNPPGRVRYNEQFF	TGTGCCAGCAGCTTGAACCCCCCCGGGAGGGTTCGGTACAATGAGCAGTTCTTC
-	TRBJ1-3	15	-	TRBV19	CASRGRGPSGNTIYF	TGTGCCAGTAGGGGAAGGGGTCCCTCTGGAAACACCATATATTTT
-	TRBJ1-5	12	TRBD1	TRBV28	CATDRGNQPQHF	TGTGCCACTGACAGGGGGAATCAGCCCCAGCATTTT
-	TRBJ2-7	13	-	TRBV28	CASSLPSSYEQYF	TGTGCCAGCAGTCTGCCGAGCTCCTACGAGCAGTACTTC
-	TRBJ2-7	17	TRBD2	TRBV15	CATSRAGLAGGQREQYF	TGTGCCACCAGCAGAGCCGGACTAGCGGGAGGCCAGAGGGAGCAGTACTTC
-	TRBJ2-7	13	-	TRBV29-1	CSVEDRQSYEQYF	TGCAGCGTTGAAGATAGGCAGAGCTACGAGCAGTACTTC